This TCR beta chain was retrieved from a study of graft-versus-host responses after intestinal transplantation. Study overall: Following induction with anti-thymocyte globulin, all recipients were given tacrolimus and steroids for about 3 years. Study-level findings and limits: Peak levels of circulating GvH clones tracked with early post-transplant HvG declines. The marrow of recipients harbored GvH clones, and ileum or blood showed some of them first.

The starting material, graft tissue, was processed to release intraepithelial and lamina propria lymphocytes. Germline trimming cut 1 base from V and 5 bases from J; bases unmatched to any gene: 7. This CDR3 contains 16 residues. The germline CDR1 and CDR2 sequences are MGHRA and YSYEKL. Profiling relied on immunoSEQ multiplex PCR, and the TCRdb table lists in-frame clones only, not all of them. Of about 63,000 clones detected, about nine tenths appear once; the ten largest clones hold around 1.7%. As to this clone: Its antigen remains unknown.

Sequencing used ileum tissue, obtained 350 to 400 days after transplant. The TCR originated in a human patient who received an intestinal transplant, so some T cells may come from the graft donor. The V and J genes are TRBV4-1 and TRBJ2-2; 7 positions agree with TRBD2. The DNA for the CDR3 is TGCGCCAGCAGCCAAGCCAGCGGGATACTTACCGGGGAGCTGTTTTTT. Residues: CASSQASGILTGELFF.